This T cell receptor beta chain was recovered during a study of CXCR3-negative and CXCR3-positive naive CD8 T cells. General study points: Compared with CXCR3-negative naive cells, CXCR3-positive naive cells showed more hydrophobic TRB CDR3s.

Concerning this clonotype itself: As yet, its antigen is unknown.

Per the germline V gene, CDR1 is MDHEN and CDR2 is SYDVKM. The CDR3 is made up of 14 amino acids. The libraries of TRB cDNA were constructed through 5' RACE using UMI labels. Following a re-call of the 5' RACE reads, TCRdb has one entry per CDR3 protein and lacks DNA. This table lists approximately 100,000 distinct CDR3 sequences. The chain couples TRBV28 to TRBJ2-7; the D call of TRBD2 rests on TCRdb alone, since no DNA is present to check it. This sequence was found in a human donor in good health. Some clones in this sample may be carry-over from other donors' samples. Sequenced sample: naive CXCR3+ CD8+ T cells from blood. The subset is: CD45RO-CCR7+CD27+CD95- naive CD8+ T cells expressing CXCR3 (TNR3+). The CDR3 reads CASSYERGDYEQYF.